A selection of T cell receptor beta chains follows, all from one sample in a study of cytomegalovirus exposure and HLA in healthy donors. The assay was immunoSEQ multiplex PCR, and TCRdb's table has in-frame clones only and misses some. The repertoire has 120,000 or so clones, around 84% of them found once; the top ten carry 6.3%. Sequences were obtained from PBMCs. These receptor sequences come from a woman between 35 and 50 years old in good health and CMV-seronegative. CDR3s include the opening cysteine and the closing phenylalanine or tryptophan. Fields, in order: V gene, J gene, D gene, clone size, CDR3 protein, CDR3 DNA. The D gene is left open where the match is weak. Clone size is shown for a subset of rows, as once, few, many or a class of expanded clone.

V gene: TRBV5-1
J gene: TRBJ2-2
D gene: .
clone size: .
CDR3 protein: CASSIQTGFGELFF
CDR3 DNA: TGCGCCAGCAGCATTCAAACAGGGTTCGGGGAGCTGTTTTTT

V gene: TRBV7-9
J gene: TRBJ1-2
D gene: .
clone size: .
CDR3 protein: CASSLSQGLLSYGYTF
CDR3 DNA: TGTGCCAGCAGCTTAAGTCAGGGCCTATTGAGCTATGGCTACACCTTC

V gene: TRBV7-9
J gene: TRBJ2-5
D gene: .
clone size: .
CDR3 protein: CSSSLRGQETQYF
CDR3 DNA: TGTTCCAGCAGCTTACGGGGACAAGAGACCCAGTACTTC

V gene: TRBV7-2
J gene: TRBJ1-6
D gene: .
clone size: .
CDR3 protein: CASSLLRDSPLHF
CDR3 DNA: TGTGCCAGCAGCTTATTACGGGATTCACCCCTCCACTTT

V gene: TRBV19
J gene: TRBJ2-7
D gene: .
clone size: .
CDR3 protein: CATAGARTYEQYF
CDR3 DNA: TGTGCCACCGCGGGGGCCAGGACCTACGAGCAGTACTTC

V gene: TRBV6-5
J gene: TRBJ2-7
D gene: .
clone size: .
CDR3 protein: CASRATGPYEQYF
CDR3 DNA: TGTGCCAGCAGAGCGACAGGACCCTACGAGCAGTACTTC

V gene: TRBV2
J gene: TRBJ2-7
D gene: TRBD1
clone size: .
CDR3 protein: CASSPRQGGDYEQYF
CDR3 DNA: TGTGCCAGCAGCCCCCGACAGGGTGGGGACTACGAGCAGTACTTC

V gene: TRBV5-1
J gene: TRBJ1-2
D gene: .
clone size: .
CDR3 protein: CASSLQTESGYTF
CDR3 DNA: TGCGCCAGCAGCTTACAGACGGAAAGTGGCTACACCTTC

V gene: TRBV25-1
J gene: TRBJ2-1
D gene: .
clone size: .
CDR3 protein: CASSESGYNEQFF
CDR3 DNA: TGTGCCAGCAGTGAATCCGGGTACAATGAGCAGTTCTTC

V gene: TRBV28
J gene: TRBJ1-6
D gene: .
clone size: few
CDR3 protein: CASSFPTGSPLHF
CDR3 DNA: TGTGCCAGCAGTTTCCCAACAGGGTCACCCCTCCACTTT

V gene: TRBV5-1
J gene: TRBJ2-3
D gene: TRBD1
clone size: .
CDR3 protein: CASSSGLQGSADTQYF
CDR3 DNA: TGCGCCAGCAGCTCGGGCCTACAGGGGAGCGCAGATACGCAGTATTTT

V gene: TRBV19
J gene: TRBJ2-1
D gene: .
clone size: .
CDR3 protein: CASSTRSGSYNEQFF
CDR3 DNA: TGTGCCAGTAGTACCCGTTCCGGCTCCTACAATGAGCAGTTCTTC